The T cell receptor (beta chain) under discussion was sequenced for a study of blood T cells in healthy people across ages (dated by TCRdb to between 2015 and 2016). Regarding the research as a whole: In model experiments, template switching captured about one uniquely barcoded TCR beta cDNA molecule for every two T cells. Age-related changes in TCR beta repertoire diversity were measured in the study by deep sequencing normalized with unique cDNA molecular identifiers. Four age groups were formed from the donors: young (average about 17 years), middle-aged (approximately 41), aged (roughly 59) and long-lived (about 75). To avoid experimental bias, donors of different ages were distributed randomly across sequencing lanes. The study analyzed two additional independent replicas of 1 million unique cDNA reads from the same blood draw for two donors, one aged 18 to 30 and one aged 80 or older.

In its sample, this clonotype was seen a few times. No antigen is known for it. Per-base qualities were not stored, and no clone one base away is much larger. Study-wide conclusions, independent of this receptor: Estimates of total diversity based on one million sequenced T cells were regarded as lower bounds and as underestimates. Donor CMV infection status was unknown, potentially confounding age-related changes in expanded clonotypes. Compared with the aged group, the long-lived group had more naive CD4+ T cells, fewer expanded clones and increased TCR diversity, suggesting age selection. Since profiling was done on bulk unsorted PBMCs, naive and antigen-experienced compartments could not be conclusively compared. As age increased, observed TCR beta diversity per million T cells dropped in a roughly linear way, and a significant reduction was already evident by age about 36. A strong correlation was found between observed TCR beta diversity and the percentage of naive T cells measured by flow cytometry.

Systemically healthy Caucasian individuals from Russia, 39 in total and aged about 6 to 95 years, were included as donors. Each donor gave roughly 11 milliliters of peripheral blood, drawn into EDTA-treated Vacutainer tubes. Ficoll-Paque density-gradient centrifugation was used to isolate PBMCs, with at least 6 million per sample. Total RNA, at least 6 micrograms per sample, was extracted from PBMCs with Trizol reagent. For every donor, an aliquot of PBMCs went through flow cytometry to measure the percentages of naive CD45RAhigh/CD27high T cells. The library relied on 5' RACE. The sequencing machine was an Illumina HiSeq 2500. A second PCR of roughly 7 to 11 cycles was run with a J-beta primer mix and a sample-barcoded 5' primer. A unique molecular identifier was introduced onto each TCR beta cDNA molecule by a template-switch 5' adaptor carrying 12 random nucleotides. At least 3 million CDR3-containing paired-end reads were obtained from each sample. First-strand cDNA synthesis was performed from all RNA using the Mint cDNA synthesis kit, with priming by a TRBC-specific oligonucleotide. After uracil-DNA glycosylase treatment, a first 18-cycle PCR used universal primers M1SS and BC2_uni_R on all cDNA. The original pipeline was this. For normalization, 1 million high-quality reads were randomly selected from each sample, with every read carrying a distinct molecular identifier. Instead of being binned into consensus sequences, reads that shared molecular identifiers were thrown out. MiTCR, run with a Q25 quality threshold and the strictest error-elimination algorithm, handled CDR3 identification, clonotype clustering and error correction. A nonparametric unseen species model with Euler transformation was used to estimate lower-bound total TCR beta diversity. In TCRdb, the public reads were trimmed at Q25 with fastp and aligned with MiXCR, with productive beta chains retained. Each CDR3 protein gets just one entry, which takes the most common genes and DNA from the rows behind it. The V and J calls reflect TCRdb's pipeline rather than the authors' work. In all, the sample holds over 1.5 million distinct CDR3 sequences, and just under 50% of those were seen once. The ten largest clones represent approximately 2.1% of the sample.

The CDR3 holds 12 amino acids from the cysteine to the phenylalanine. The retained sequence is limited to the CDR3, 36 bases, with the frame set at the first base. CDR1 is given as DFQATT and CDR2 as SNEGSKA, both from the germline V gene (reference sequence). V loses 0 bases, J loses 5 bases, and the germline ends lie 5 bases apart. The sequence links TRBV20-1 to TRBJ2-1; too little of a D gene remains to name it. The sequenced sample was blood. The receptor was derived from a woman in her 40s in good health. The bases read TGCAGTGCTAGAGATTTGAACAATGAGCAGTTCTTC. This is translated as CSARDLNNEQFF.